Following are 10 T cell receptor beta chains from one sample sequenced in a study of cytomegalovirus exposure and HLA in healthy donors (dated by TCRdb to the late 2010s). The library came from the immunoSEQ multiplex PCR assay. TCRdb holds this immuneACCESS table with in-frame rearrangements only. Some clones are missing; in checked studies, unresolved V genes explain under half, and the rest has no known cause. The sample has 110,000 to 150,000 clones on record, 85% to 90% of them singletons. The ten most abundant clones make up 9% to 9.5% of the sample. Sequenced sample: PBMCs. The source of these receptors is a young woman in good health and CMV-seropositive.

The CDR3 coding sequence is TGTGCCAGTAGATCGGGGGGCCTCATGAACACTGAAGCTTTCTTT. Translated, it gives CASRSGGLMNTEAFF. The rearrangement joins TRBV19 to TRBJ1-1; D might be TRBD1 (6 bases). V lost 6 bases, J lost 0 bases, and 14 bases lay in between. The CDR3 length is 15 residues. Germline V gives CDR1 LNHDA, CDR2 SQIVND (reference sequence).

The chain joins TRBV4-1 to TRBJ1-2, with TRBD1 as a possible D gene (6 bases). V lost 4 bases to trimming and J lost 8 bases, with 17 bases between them. The CDR3 runs 14 residues. Looked up from germline, CDR1 is MGHRA and CDR2 is YSYEKL. CDR3 sequence reads: CASSPSTGQEGYTF. As DNA, the CDR3 is TGCGCCAGCAGCCCTTCGACAGGCCAGGAGGGCTACACCTTC.

The chain employs TRBV7-9 and TRBJ1-5, with TRBD1 identical over 9 bases. This CDR3 region has 13 residues. V lost 5 bases and J lost 9; bases outside the gene matches: 5. The germline CDR1 and CDR2 sequences are SEHNR and FQNEAQ (reference sequence). CDR3 loop: CASSRTGGAPQHF. Here the CDR3 DNA reads TGTGCCAGCAGCCGTACAGGGGGCGCGCCCCAGCATTTT.

This clone was recorded many times. The chain is built from TRBV4-3 and TRBJ2-7; D possibly corresponds to TRBD2 (5 bases). The CDR3 length is 16 residues. Germline V gives CDR1 LGHNA, CDR2 YSLEER. Trimming took off 3 bases at V and 0 bases at J, with 15 bases between the two ends. This chain's CDR3 is CASSQGEGLGSYEQYF. For the CDR3, the DNA is TGCGCCAGCAGCCAGGGCGAGGGCTTGGGCTCCTACGAGCAGTACTTC.

The chain employs TRBV7-2 and TRBJ2-7; 10 bases line up with TRBD2. This CDR3 has 15 amino acids. The germline V gene has CDR1 SGHTA and CDR2 FQGNSA. Trimming removed 5 bases from V and 1 base from J; junction bases left unmatched: 5. Here the CDR3 DNA reads TGTGCCAGCAGCATTAGCGGGGGGCCGTCCTACGAGCAGTACTTC. This sequence encodes CASSISGGPSYEQYF.

The chain recombines TRBV28 with TRBJ2-1; D gene uncertain. V lost 6 bases, J lost 7 bases, and 7 bases lay in between. Germline loops: CDR1 MDHEN, CDR2 SYDVKM. The CDR3 loop spans 11 amino acids. The CDR3, as DNA: TGTGCCAGCAGCCGGAGAAATGAGCAGTTCTTC. It translates to CASSRRNEQFF.

The chain couples TRBV7-2 to TRBJ2-7, with 16 bases identical to TRBD2. Trimming at V came to 5 bases and at J to 9 bases, leaving 10 bases not matched to a gene. Germline CDR1 is SGHTA and CDR2 is FQGNSA. This CDR3 has 16 amino acids. For the CDR3, the DNA is TGTGCCAGCAGCCGACAGGGACTAGCGGGGGGGCTTTGGCAGTACTTC. Translation gives CASSRQGLAGGLWQYF.

The CDR3 bases are TGTGCCTGGAGCCACAGGGTCTCTCAGGGTGGCTACACCTTC. Amino acid sequence: CAWSHRVSQGGYTF. This rearrangement joins TRBV30 to TRBJ1-2; possible D gene TRBD1, 6 bases. Trimming pared 3 bases from V and 7 bases from J, leaving 18 bases between. The CDR3 extends over 14 amino acids. Germline V gene data show CDR1 as GTSNPN and CDR2 as SVGIG (reference sequence).

This sequence joins TRBV9 and TRBJ2-2; D is ambiguous. Trimming pared 0 bases from V and 1 base from J, leaving 10 bases between. Germline V CDR1 and CDR2: SGDLS, YYNGEE. The CDR3 is 16 residues long. The CDR3, as DNA: TGTGCCAGCAGCGTAGCTACGGTGAGGAACACCGGGGAGCTGTTTTTT. Protein product: CASSVATVRNTGELFF.

This sequence joins TRBV27 and TRBJ2-1; 13 nucleotides align to TRBD2. There are 18 residues in the CDR3. The germline V gene has CDR1 MNHEY and CDR2 SMNVEV (reference sequence). V gave up 4 bases and J gave up 0 bases; unmatched junction bases: 6. CDR3 nucleotides: TGTGCCAGCAGTTCCGGGACTAGCGGGGTTAGCTCCTACAATGAGCAGTTCTTC. Residues: CASSSGTSGVSSYNEQFF.